The 26 T cell receptor beta chains below all came from one sample that was sequenced in a study of blood T cell repertoires in COVID-19. Sequencing was performed with immunoSEQ multiplex PCR; in TCRdb, only in-frame clones are kept and a portion is missing. Of approximately 150,000 clones listed, roughly 84% are singletons. Sequencing was carried out using peripheral blood. The receptors shown here come from a man in his thirties or forties with COVID-19, enrolled during active disease.

This chain connects TRBV25-1 to TRBJ1-3; D unclear. Germline V CDR1 and CDR2: MGHDK, SYGVNS. The CDR3 sequence is 13 residues long. Deletions cut 9 bases from V and 0 bases from J, with 9 bases between. CDR3 in DNA: TGTGCCAGGTGGTGGCTCTCTGGAAACACCATATATTTT. Encoded protein: CARWWLSGNTIYF.

The chain joins TRBV6-5 to TRBJ2-5; 8 bases are shared with TRBD1. V lost 7 bases and J lost 4; bases outside the gene matches: 11. The CDR3 is made up of 15 amino acids. Germline V gene lookup returns CDR1 MNHEY and CDR2 SVGAGI. The CDR3 loop is CASKLGDRGGETQYF. The CDR3 DNA reads as TGTGCCAGCAAGTTAGGCGACAGGGGTGGAGAGACCCAGTACTTC.

The chain uses TRBV2 and TRBJ1-5; D might be TRBD1 (5 bases). The CDR3 contains 12 residues. Germline V lookup: CDR1 SNHLY, CDR2 FYNNEI. V was cut by 3 bases and J by 9 bases, with 9 bases left in between. Here the CDR3 reads CASSDGGWPQHF. In DNA, the CDR3 is TGTGCCAGCAGTGATGGGGGGTGGCCCCAGCATTTT.

This clone has more than one count but fewer than ten. The chain recombines TRBV30 with TRBJ2-4; a possible D gene is TRBD2 (6 bases). Germline CDR1 and CDR2: GTSNPN and SVGIG (reference sequence). The V and J ends lost 8 bases and 1 base respectively, with 15 bases between them. The CDR3 is 14 amino acids. CDR3 DNA sequence: TGTGCCACCCCGGCGGCGGGGGCCAAAAACATTCAGTACTTC. Translated, it gives CATPAAGAKNIQYF.

The chain recombines TRBV27 with TRBJ2-7; 9 nucleotides match TRBD1. The V segment lost 6 bases and the J segment 7 bases; nucleotides outside the gene matches: 13. Germline loops: CDR1 MNHEY, CDR2 SMNVEV (reference sequence). The CDR3 is made up of 15 amino acids. The CDR3 sequence is CASSNPWDREGEQYF. CDR3 nucleotide sequence: TGTGCCAGCAGCAACCCGTGGGACAGGGAAGGAGAGCAGTACTTC.

The V gene is TRBV28, the J gene TRBJ2-1; 9 nucleotides match TRBD1. V gave up 8 bases and J gave up 9 bases; unmatched junction bases: 11. The germline CDR1 and CDR2 sequences are MDHEN and SYDVKM. The CDR3 is 14 amino acids. The CDR3 DNA sequence: TGTGCCAGCCTCCCTGACAGGGGGGGTGGTGAGCAGTTCTTC. Amino acids: CASLPDRGGGEQFF.

This clone was recorded once. The CDR3: CAWSQTGGPQHF. The CDR3 DNA reads as TGTGCCTGGAGTCAAACCGGGGGGCCCCAGCATTTT. The genes are TRBV30 and TRBJ1-5; possibly TRBD1 for D (5 bases). CDR1 is GTSNPN, CDR2 SVGIG, per germline (reference sequence). V was clipped by 2 bases and J by 9 bases, with 11 bases between them. The CDR3 is 12 amino acids.

The chain is built from TRBV14 and TRBJ1-4; 10 nucleotides align to TRBD1. The CDR3 is made up of 16 amino acids. The germline V gene encodes CDR1 SGHDN and CDR2 FVKESK. V lost 1 base, J lost 1 base, and 0 bases stayed unmatched. The CDR3 is CASSQGTGGTNEKLFF. In nucleotides, the CDR3 is TGTGCCAGCAGCCAAGGGACAGGGGGAACTAATGAAAAACTGTTTTTT.

The chain combines TRBV4-1 with TRBJ2-1; perhaps TRBD2 as D (5 bases). The germline CDR1 and CDR2 sequences are MGHRA and YSYEKL. The CDR3 has 14 residues. Trimming took off 1 base at V and 8 bases at J, with 12 bases between the two ends. The CDR3 DNA reads as TGCGCCAGCAGCCAAGTTCGCCTAGCTGATGAGCAGTTCTTC. Translation: CASSQVRLADEQFF.

The rearrangement links TRBV28 to TRBJ2-3; D is possibly TRBD1 (5 bases). Per the germline V gene, CDR1 is MDHEN and CDR2 is SYDVKM. This CDR3 is 14 amino acids long. The V end lost 3 bases, the J end lost 2 bases, and 9 bases lay between the germline ends. The CDR3 here is CASSFSRVTDTQYF. CDR3 DNA: TGTGCCAGCAGTTTTTCCAGGGTCACAGATACGCAGTATTTT. The full variable domain, rest sourced from reference TRBV28 and TRBJ2-3, is DVKVTQSSRYLVKRTGEKVFLECVQDMDHENMFWYRQDPGLGLRLIYFSYDVKMKEKGDIPEGYSVSREKKERFSLILESASTNQTSMYLCASSFSRVTDTQYFGPGTRLTVL.

V and J are TRBV9 and TRBJ2-1, with 7 bases identical to TRBD2. The germline CDR1 and CDR2 sequences are SGDLS and YYNGEE. This CDR3 is 14 amino acids long. V lost 0 bases to trimming and J lost 11 bases; unmatched junction nucleotides: 8. The CDR3 protein is CASSVAPGLNKQFF. CDR3 nucleotide sequence: TGTGCCAGCAGCGTAGCCCCGGGACTAAACAAGCAGTTCTTC.

Here the CDR3 DNA reads TGCGCCAGCAGGGGGACAGTGGAAGCTAACTATGGCTACACCTTC. Amino acid sequence: CASRGTVEANYGYTF. V is TRBV10-2 and J is TRBJ1-2; TRBD1 aligns across 7 bases. Unmatched junction bases numbered 7, after V lost 6 bases and J lost 0 bases. The CDR3 runs to 15 residues. Germline V gene lookup returns CDR1 WSHSY and CDR2 SAAADI.

V and J are TRBV18 and TRBJ1-5, with 10 bases lining up with TRBD1. The germline CDR1 and CDR2 sequences are KGHSH and LQKENI. Trimming took 3 bases from V and 10 from J; bases not matched to a gene: 12. The CDR3 sequence is 16 residues long. The CDR3 loop is CASSPTGGLSMEPQHF. The DNA for the CDR3 is TGTGCCAGCTCACCGACAGGGGGCCTTAGTATGGAACCCCAGCATTTT.

V gene TRBV11-2 combines with J gene TRBJ2-7; TRBD1 matches at 7 bases. V dropped 5 bases and J dropped 0; count of bases not matched to a gene: 7. The CDR3 has 15 residues. The V gene's germline CDR1 is SGHAT and CDR2 FQNNGV. CDR3 sequence: CASSRDRGSSYEQYF. DNA of the CDR3: TGTGCCAGCAGCCGGGACAGAGGGAGCTCCTACGAGCAGTACTTC.

This clone has a single count. V and J are TRBV21-1 and TRBJ2-4; TRBD2 is taken as the D call from the table, unchecked against the DNA. TRBV21-1 is flagged as a pseudogene. This CDR3 is 19 amino acids long. CDR3 region: CASSKGGREPQLGKNIQYF. The CDR3, as DNA: TGTGCCAGCAGCAAAGGAGGGCGGGAGCCTCAACTGGGCAAAAACATTCAGTACTTC.

The chain combines TRBV29-1 with TRBJ2-3; perhaps TRBD1 as D (7 bases). The V gene lost 6 bases and the J gene lost 6 bases, with 19 bases spanning the gap. Germline values: CDR1 SQVTM, CDR2 ANQGSEA. The CDR3 runs 14 residues. CDR3: CSVAGQPSDDTQYF. The CDR3, as DNA: TGCAGCGTCGCGGGACAGCCCTCAGACGATACGCAGTATTTT.

Details on this clone: Compared with germline, one end of the junction differs, possibly owing to a read error. V and J are TRBV5-1 and TRBJ2-3; 7 positions match TRBD1. The CDR3 is 14 amino acids. Germline V gene sequence: CDR1 SGHRS, CDR2 YFSETQ. This CDR3 reads CASTLDRSTDTQYF. As DNA, the CDR3 is TGCGCCAGCACCTTGGACAGGAGCACAGATACGCAGTATTTT.

This chain joins TRBV19 and TRBJ1-1; TRBD1 aligns across 7 bases. V was pared by 5 bases and J by 12 bases, with 9 bases of the junction left unmatched. CDR3 length equals 12 residues. CDR1 is LNHDA and CDR2 is SQIVND in the germline V gene (reference sequence). The DNA of the CDR3 is TGTGCCAGTAGTGACCCGGGACAGATACCTTTCTTT. Translation gives CASSDPGQIPFF.

Here the CDR3 reads CASTTGLMNTEAFF. CDR3 coding DNA: TGCGCCAGCACGACGGGACTCATGAACACTGAAGCTTTCTTT. This chain joins TRBV5-1 and TRBJ1-1; D is possibly TRBD1 (5 bases). Germline V lookup: CDR1 SGHRS, CDR2 YFSETQ. CDR3 length equals 14 residues. Trimming stripped 6 bases from V and 0 bases from J, with 12 bases between.

This chain uses TRBV7-9 with TRBJ1-6; D perhaps matches TRBD1 (6 bases). The germline V gene has CDR1 SEHNR and CDR2 FQNEAQ (reference sequence). The CDR3 extends over 14 amino acids. V gave up 7 bases and J gave up 3 bases, with 10 bases separating them. The CDR3 reads CASTLDSYNSPLHF. CDR3 DNA: TGTGCCAGCACCTTGGACAGCTATAATTCACCCCTCCACTTT.

This sequence joins TRBV10-3 and TRBJ1-1; 7 bases line up with TRBD1. Germline CDR1 ENHRY, CDR2 SYGVKD. J lost 0 bases, V lost 6 bases, and 1 base had no gene match. CDR3 size: 13 residues. As DNA, the CDR3 is TGTGCCATCAGGGGGACAGTGAACACTGAAGCTTTCTTT. This codes for CAIRGTVNTEAFF.

The count of this clone is one. CDR3 DNA sequence: TGTGCCAGCAGCTTAGACCAGCGGAACTACAATGAGCAGTTCTTC. Translation: CASSLDQRNYNEQFF. The chain links TRBV7-2 to TRBJ2-1, with a weak D call TRBD2 (5 bases). The length of the CDR3 is 15 residues. Per germline, CDR1 SGHTA and CDR2 FQGNSA. Trimming took 1 base from V and 3 from J, leaving 10 bases between them.

This clone was seen only a few times. The V gene is TRBV7-2, the J gene TRBJ2-7, with 9 nucleotides matching TRBD2. This CDR3 comprises 15 residues. V dropped 5 bases and J dropped 11; count of bases not matched to a gene: 16. Germline assignment: CDR1 SGHTA and CDR2 FQGNSA. CDR3 amino acids: CASSATGTSSSGEYF. CDR3 DNA sequence: TGTGCCAGCAGCGCAACCGGGACTAGCTCATCCGGGGAGTACTTC.

The chain has TRBV21-1 and TRBJ2-7; TRBD1, as called in the table, went unchecked against the DNA. TRBV21-1 corresponds to a pseudogene. The CDR3 contains 15 residues. The CDR3, as DNA: TGTGCCAGCAGGAGACAGGCAGAAAGCTCCTACGAGCAGTACTTC. It yields the protein CASRRQAESSYEQYF.

The J gene is TRBJ1-4, the V gene TRBV13; D gene unclear. Deletions cut 4 bases from V and 8 bases from J, with 8 bases between. Germline V gene lookup returns CDR1 PRHDT and CDR2 FYEKMQ (reference sequence). This CDR3 contains 12 residues. The CDR3 sequence is CASSYPGEKLFF. The CDR3 region has the DNA TGTGCCAGCAGCTACCCGGGGGAAAAACTGTTTTTT.

CDR3 residues: CASRPYGANEKLFF. The CDR3, as DNA: TGTGCCAGCAGGCCCTACGGGGCTAATGAAAAACTGTTTTTT. The chain carries TRBV6-5 and TRBJ1-4; D is undetermined. With 6 bases removed from V and 3 bases from J, the gap between germline ends came to 11 bases. Germline V gene lookup returns CDR1 MNHEY and CDR2 SVGAGI. The CDR3 extends over 14 amino acids.